Shown below are 11 T cell receptor beta chains from a single sample sequenced in a study of T cell responses to AZD1222 COVID-19 vaccine. The table came from immunoSEQ multiplex PCR; TCRdb's copy has only in-frame clones and leaves some out. The sample carries fewer than 130,000 clones, around 94% recorded once. The sample consisted of peripheral blood, taken on day 0 of AZD1222 vaccination. These receptors were taken from an adult in good health.

The chain carries TRBV10-3 and TRBJ1-5, with D hard to call. Germline V gene lookup returns CDR1 ENHRY and CDR2 SYGVKD. V lost 5 bases and J 3 bases, leaving 14 bases between the germline ends. CDR3 length: 15 amino acids. The CDR3 reads CAISPQEGYNQPQHF. The CDR3 coding sequence is TGTGCCATCAGTCCCCAGGAAGGCTACAATCAGCCCCAGCATTTT.

The rearrangement links TRBV14 to TRBJ2-3, with D unresolved. Germline assignment: CDR1 SGHDN and CDR2 FVKESK. Trimming cost V 4 bases and J 1 base, with 6 bases left between them. CDR3 length: 13 residues. The DNA for the CDR3 is TGTGCCAGCAGCCTCATCGGCACAGATACGCAGTATTTT. This translates into CASSLIGTDTQYF.

The V and J genes are TRBV3-1 (or the pseudogene TRBV3-2) and TRBJ2-1; 11 bases match TRBD2. Germline assignment: CDR1 LGHDT and CDR2 YNNKEL (reference sequence). V shed 2 bases and J 7 bases; nucleotides not matched to a gene: 7. CDR3 length equals 16 residues. CDR3: CASSQNSGGAENEQFF. The CDR3 DNA is TGTGCCAGCAGCCAAAATAGCGGGGGGGCCGAAAATGAGCAGTTCTTC.

This clone was recorded once. The V and J genes are TRBV28 and TRBJ1-5, with D possibly matching TRBD1 (5 bases). This CDR3 has 15 residues. V was trimmed by 1 base and J by 4 bases, leaving 11 bases between them. Germline CDR1 is MDHEN and CDR2 is SYDVKM. CDR3 coding DNA: TGTGCCAGCAGTTTATTCAGGGCCTCTAATCAGCCCCAGCATTTT. As protein: CASSLFRASNQPQHF.

The rearrangement links TRBV15 to TRBJ1-1; no definite D call. CDR1 is LNHNV, CDR2 YYDKDF, per germline (reference sequence). The CDR3 covers 16 residues. Between the trimmed V and J ends, which lost 3 bases and 0 bases, there was a span of 14 bases. The CDR3 sequence: CATSSPKGVVNTEAFF. DNA for the CDR3: TGTGCCACCAGCAGCCCCAAGGGAGTTGTGAACACTGAAGCTTTCTTT.

The chain carries TRBV7-8 and TRBJ1-5; 10 nucleotides line up with TRBD1. This CDR3 is built from 18 residues. V dropped 1 base and J dropped 0; count of bases not matched to a gene: 6. Germline V gene sequence: CDR1 SGHVS, CDR2 FQNEAQ. The CDR3 DNA is TGTGCCAGCAGCTTAGATCGGACAGGGGGTTATAGCAATCAGCCCCAGCATTTT. Its protein product is CASSLDRTGGYSNQPQHF.

The chain carries TRBV11-3 and TRBJ1-2; no definite D call. V gave up 5 bases and J gave up 1 base, with 5 bases separating them. Germline V gene sequence: CDR1 SGHNT, CDR2 YENEEA. This CDR3 comprises 12 residues. CDR3 amino acids: CASSQDNYGYTF. The CDR3 DNA reads as TGTGCCAGCAGCCAAGATAACTATGGCTACACCTTC. The full variable domain, with the rest looked up from reference TRBV11-3 and TRBJ1-2, is EAGVVQSPRYKIIEKKQPVAFWCNPISGHNTLYWYLQNLGQGPELLIRYENEEAVDDSQLPKDRFSAERLKGVDSTLKIQPAELGDSAVYLCASSQDNYGYTFGSGTRLTVV.

The rearrangement joins TRBV18 to TRBJ1-3; D unclear. The V end was cut by 3 bases, the J end by 0 bases, with 9 bases between. Germline loops: CDR1 KGHSH, CDR2 LQKENI. The CDR3 runs to 15 residues. The CDR3 sequence is CASSPDRNSGNTIYF. The CDR3 nucleotides read TGTGCCAGCTCACCGGACCGAAACTCTGGAAACACCATATATTTT.

The chain couples TRBV9 to TRBJ1-2, with D maybe TRBD1 (5 bases). The CDR3 spans 13 residues. Trimming shortened V by 0 bases and J by 8 bases, and 11 bases separated the two germline ends. Germline lookup yields CDR1 SGDLS and CDR2 YYNGEE. The DNA of the CDR3 is TGTGCCAGCAGCGTAGTGGAGGGGCAGGGCTACACCTTC. Its translation: CASSVVEGQGYTF.

V and J are TRBV9 and TRBJ1-3; D possibly corresponds to TRBD1 (6 bases). Germline V gene lookup returns CDR1 SGDLS and CDR2 YYNGEE. Deletions cut 7 bases from V and 0 bases from J, with 14 bases between. The CDR3 is 15 amino acids. The CDR3 coding sequence is TGTGCCAGCGGAGGGGGAAGGCTCTCTGGAAACACCATATATTTT. Protein sequence: CASGGGRLSGNTIYF.

This sequence joins TRBV12-3 or TRBV12-4 and TRBJ2-1; 8 bases agree with TRBD2. There are 12 residues in the CDR3. V gave up 2 bases and J gave up 15 bases; unmatched junction bases: 6. The CDR3 loop is CASSLSGGSRFF. DNA for the CDR3: TGTGCCAGCAGTTTAAGCGGGGGCTCAAGGTTCTTC.